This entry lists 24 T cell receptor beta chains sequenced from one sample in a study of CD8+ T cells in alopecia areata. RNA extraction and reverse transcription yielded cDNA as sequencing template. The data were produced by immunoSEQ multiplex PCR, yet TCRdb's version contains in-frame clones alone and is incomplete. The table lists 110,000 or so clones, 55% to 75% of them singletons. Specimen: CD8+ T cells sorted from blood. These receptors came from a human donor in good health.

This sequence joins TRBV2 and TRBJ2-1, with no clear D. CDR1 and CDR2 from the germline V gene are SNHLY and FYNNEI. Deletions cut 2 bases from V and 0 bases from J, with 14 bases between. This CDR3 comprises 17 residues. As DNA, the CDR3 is TGTGCCAGCAGTGAAAAAGGGCGGCTCAGCTCCTACAATGAGCAGTTCTTC. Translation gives CASSEKGRLSSYNEQFF.

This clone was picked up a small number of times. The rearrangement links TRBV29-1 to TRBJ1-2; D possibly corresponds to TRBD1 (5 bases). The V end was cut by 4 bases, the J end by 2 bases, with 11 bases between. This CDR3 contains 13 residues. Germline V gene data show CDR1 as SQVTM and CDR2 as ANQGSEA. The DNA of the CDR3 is TGCAGCGTTGGACCGGGACGCAACTATGGCTACACCTTC. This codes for CSVGPGRNYGYTF.

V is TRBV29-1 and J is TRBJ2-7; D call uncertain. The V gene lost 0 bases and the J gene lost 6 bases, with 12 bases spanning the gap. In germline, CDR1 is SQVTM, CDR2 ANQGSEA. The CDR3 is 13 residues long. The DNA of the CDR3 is TGCAGCGTTGAAGATGGGCAGGCTGGCGAGCAGTACTTC. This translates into CSVEDGQAGEQYF.

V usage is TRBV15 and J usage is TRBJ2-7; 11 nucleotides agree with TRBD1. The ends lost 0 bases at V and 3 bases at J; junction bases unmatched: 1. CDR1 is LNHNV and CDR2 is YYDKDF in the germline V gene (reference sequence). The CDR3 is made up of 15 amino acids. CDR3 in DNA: TGTGCCACCAGCAGAGAGGGGACAGGGGGCTACGAGCAGTACTTC. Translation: CATSREGTGGYEQYF. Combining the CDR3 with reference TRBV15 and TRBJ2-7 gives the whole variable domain DAMVIQNPRYQVTQFGKPVTLSCSQTLNHNVMYWYQQKSSQAPKLLFHYYDKDFNNEADTPDNFQSRRPNTSFCFLDIRSPGLGDTAMYLCATSREGTGGYEQYFGPGTRLTVT.

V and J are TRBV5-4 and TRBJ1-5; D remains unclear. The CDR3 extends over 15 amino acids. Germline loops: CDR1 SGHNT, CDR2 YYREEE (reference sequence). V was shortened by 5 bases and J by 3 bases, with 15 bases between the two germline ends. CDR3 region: CASSLLGAINQPQHF. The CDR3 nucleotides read TGTGCCAGCAGTTTATTGGGAGCCATCAATCAGCCCCAGCATTTT. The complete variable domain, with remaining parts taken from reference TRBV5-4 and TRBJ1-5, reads ETGVTQSPTHLIKTRGQQVTLRCSSQSGHNTVSWYQQALGQGPQFIFQYYREEENGRGNFPPRFSGLQFPNYSSELNVNALELDDSALYLCASSLLGAINQPQHFGDGTRLSIL.

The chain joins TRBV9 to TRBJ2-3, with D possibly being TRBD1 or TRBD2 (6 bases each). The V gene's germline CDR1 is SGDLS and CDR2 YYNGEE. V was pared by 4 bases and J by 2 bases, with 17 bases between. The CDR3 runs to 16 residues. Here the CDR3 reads CASSRGGGGITDTQYF. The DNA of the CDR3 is TGTGCCAGCAGCCGAGGCGGAGGGGGAATCACAGATACGCAGTATTTT.

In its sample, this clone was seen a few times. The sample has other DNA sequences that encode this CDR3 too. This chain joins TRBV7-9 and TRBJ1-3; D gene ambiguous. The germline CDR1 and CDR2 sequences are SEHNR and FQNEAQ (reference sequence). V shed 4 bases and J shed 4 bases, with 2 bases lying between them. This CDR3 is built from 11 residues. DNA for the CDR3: TGTGCCAGCAGCTCAGGAAACACCATATATTTT. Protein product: CASSSGNTIYF.

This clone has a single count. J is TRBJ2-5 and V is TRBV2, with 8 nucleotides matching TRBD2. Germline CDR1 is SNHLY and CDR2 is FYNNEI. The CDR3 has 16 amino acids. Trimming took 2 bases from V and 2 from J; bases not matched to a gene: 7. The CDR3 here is CASSESGLARQETQYF. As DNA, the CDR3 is TGTGCCAGCAGTGAATCCGGACTAGCCCGGCAAGAGACCCAGTACTTC.

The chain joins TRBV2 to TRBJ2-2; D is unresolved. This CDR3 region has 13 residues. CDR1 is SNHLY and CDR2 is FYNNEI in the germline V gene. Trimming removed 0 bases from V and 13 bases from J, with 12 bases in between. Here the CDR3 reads CASSEALQRLLFF. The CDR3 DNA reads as TGTGCCAGCAGTGAAGCGCTTCAGCGATTGCTGTTTTTT. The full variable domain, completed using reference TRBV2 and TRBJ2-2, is EPEVTQTPSHQVTQMGQEVILRCVPISNHLYFYWYRQILGQKVEFLVSFYNNEISEKSEIFDDQFSVERPDGSNFTLKIRSTKLEDSAMYFCASSEALQRLLFFGEGSRLTVL.

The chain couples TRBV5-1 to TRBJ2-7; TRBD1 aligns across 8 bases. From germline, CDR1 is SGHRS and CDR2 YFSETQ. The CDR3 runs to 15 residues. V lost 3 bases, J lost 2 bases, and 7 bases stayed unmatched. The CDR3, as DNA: TGCGCCAGCAGCTACGGACAGGGCCGGGCCTACGAGCAGTACTTC. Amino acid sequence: CASSYGQGRAYEQYF. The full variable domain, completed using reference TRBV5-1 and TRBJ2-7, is KAGVTQTPRYLIKTRGQQVTLSCSPISGHRSVSWYQQTPGQGLQFLFEYFSETQRNKGNFPGRFSGRQFSNSRSEMNVSTLELGDSALYLCASSYGQGRAYEQYFGPGTRLTVT.

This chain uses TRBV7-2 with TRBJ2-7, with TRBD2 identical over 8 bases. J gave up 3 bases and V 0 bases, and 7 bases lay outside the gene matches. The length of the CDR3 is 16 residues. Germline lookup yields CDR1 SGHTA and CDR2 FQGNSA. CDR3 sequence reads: CASSLAPGGGFYEQYF. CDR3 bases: TGTGCCAGCAGCTTAGCCCCCGGGGGGGGATTCTACGAGCAGTACTTC.

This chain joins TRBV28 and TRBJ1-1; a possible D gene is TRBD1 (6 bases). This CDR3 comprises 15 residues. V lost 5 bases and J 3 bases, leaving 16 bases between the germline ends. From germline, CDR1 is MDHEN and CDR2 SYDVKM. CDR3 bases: TGTGCCAGCAGTCTACTACAGGGCGGGGACACTGAAGCTTTCTTT. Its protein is CASSLLQGGDTEAFF.

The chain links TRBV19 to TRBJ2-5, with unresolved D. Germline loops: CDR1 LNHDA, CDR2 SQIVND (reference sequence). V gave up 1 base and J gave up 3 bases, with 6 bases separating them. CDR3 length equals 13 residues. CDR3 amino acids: CASSIGTEETQYF. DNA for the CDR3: TGTGCCAGTAGTATAGGTACAGAAGAGACCCAGTACTTC.

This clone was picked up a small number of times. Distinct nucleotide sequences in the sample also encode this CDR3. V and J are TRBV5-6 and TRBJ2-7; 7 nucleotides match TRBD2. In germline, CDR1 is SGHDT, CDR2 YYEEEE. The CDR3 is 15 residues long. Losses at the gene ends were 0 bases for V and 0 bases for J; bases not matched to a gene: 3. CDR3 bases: TGTGCCAGCAGCTTGGGCGGGGGTAGCTCCTACGAGCAGTACTTC. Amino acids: CASSLGGGSSYEQYF.

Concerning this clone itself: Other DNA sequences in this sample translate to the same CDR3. CDR3 in amino acids: CASSLFRGNEQFF. The DNA for the CDR3 is TGTGCCAGCAGTTTATTCAGGGGAAATGAGCAGTTCTTC. V usage is TRBV28 and J usage is TRBJ2-1; D is perhaps TRBD1 (6 bases). The CDR3 is made up of 13 amino acids. The V and J ends lost 1 base and 7 bases respectively, with 8 bases between them. Germline CDR1 and CDR2: MDHEN and SYDVKM.

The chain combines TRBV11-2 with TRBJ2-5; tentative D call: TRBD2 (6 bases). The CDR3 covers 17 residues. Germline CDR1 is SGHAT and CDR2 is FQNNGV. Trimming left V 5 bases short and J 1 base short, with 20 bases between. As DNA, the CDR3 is TGTGCCAGCAGCCCGGAAGGGCTAGCGCCCTCCCAAGAGACCCAGTACTTC. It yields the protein CASSPEGLAPSQETQYF.

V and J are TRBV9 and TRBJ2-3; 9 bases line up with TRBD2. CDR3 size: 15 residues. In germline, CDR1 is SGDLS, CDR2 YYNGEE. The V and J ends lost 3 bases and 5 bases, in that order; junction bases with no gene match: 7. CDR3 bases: TGTGCCAGCAGCGGCGGGGGGGCGGCGGAAGATACGCAGTATTTT. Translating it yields CASSGGGAAEDTQYF.

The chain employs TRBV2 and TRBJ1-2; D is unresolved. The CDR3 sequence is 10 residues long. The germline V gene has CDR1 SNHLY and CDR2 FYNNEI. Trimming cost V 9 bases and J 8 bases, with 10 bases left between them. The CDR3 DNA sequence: TGTGCCAGTCACTATGAAGGCTACACCTTC. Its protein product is CASHYEGYTF.

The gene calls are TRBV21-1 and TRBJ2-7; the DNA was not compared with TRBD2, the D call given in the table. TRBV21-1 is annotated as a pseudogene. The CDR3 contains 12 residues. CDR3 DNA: TGTGCCAGCCGGTTTCGGTCTTACGAGCAGTACTTC. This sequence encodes CASRFRSYEQYF.

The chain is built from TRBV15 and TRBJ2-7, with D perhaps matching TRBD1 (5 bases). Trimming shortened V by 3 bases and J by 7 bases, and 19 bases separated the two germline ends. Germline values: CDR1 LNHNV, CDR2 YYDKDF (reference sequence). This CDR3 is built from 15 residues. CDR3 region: CATSSDTQGPEEQYF. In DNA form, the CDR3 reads TGTGCCACCAGCAGCGATACTCAGGGTCCAGAAGAGCAGTACTTC.

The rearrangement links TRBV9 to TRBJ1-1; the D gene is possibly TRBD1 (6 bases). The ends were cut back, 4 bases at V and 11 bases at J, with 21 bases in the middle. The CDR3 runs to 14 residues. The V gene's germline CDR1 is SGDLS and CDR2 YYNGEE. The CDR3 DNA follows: TGTGCCAGCAGCACAGCGACAGGTGGGGATGAGGCTTTCTTT. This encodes CASSTATGGDEAFF.

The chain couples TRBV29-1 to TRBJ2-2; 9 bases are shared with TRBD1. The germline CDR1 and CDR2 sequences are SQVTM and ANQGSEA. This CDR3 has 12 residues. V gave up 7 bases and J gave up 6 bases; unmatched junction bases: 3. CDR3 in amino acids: CSAWTGAGELFF. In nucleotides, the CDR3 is TGCAGCGCTTGGACAGGGGCCGGGGAGCTGTTTTTT.

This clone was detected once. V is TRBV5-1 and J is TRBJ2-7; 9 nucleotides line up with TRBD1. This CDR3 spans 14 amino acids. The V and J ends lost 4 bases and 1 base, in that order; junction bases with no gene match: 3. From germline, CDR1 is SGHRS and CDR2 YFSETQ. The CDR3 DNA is TGCGCCAGCAGCACCGGACAGGGGTCCTACGAGCAGTACTTC. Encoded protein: CASSTGQGSYEQYF.

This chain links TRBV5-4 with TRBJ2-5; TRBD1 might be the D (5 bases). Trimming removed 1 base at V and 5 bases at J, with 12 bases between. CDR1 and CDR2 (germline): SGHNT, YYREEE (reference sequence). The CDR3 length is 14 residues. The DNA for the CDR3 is TGTGCCAGCAGCTTGAAGGGGATCGGGGAGACCCAGTACTTC. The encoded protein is CASSLKGIGETQYF. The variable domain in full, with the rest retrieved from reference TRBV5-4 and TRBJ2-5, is ETGVTQSPTHLIKTRGQQVTLRCSSQSGHNTVSWYQQALGQGPQFIFQYYREEENGRGNFPPRFSGLQFPNYSSELNVNALELDDSALYLCASSLKGIGETQYFGPGTRLLVL.